The TCR beta chain described here comes from a study of cytotoxic CD8 clonotypes in ibrutinib-treated CLL. Germline lookup yields CDR1 SGHTA and CDR2 FQGTGA. The length of the CDR3 is 19 residues. The V end lost 1 base, the J end lost 0 bases, and 16 bases lay between the germline ends. The assay was immunoSEQ multiplex PCR, and TCRdb's table has in-frame clones only and misses some. There are roughly 97,000 clones in the sample; 78% occur only once, and about 33% lies in the top ten. The rearrangement links TRBV7-3 to TRBJ1-6; D is perhaps TRBD1 (6 bases). The TCR comes from a human donor with chronic lymphocytic leukemia. The sample here was PBMCs, taken after 12 months of ibrutinib treatment. The DNA of the CDR3 is TGTGCCAGCAGCTTAAAACCCACGACAGGCAGCTCCTATAATTCACCCCTCCACTTT. As protein: CASSLKPTTGSSYNSPLHF.